One sample yielded the 18 T cell receptor beta chains listed below, sequenced in a study of tumor and adjacent non-tumor tissue in lung cancer. A modified ARM-PCR protocol with three rounds of nested PCR amplified TCRbeta. One entry per CDR3 protein, called by TCRdb with MiXCR from the multiplex PCR reads. The sample gives tens of thousands of distinct CDR3 sequences, roughly 60% of which show up once; roughly 20% is in the top ten. RNA was extracted from bulk tissue without any cell sorting. More than 3 cm separated this lung sample from the edge of the tumor. The sample taken for sequencing was distant non-tumor lung tissue. All receptors come from a woman between 35 and 50 years old with non-small cell lung cancer.

Turning to this clonotype: The junction departs from germline at one end; a sequencing error may be responsible. The V and J genes are TRBV11-2 and TRBJ1-1, with D possibly TRBD1 on 5 matching bases. The germline V gene has CDR1 SGHAT and CDR2 FQNNGV. The CDR3 runs to 13 residues. DNA of the CDR3: TGTGCCGGCAGCTTAGTGGGGGACTCGGGAACATTCTTT. This codes for CAGSLVGDSGTFF.

In regard to this clonotype: This likely comes from a read error, as the CDR3 has no conserved phenylalanine or tryptophan at its end. V usage is TRBV28 and J usage is TRBJ2-2; D call uncertain. V was clipped by 3 bases and J by 9 bases, with 5 bases between them. There are 11 residues in the CDR3. Germline CDR1 is MDHEN and CDR2 is SYDVKM. The CDR3 sequence: CASSLRRELFY. The CDR3 DNA is TGTGCCAGCAGTTTGAGGAGGGAGCTGTTTTAT.

The table lists this clonotype with a count of one. Being one base from a much bigger clone, this may be a read error. The rearrangement uses TRBV7-9 and TRBJ1-3; perhaps TRBD1 as D (5 bases). CDR3 length: 14 amino acids. The germline gives CDR1 SEHNR, CDR2 FQNEAQ (reference sequence). This CDR3 reads CASSLRGNGDTIYF. The CDR3 DNA reads TGTGCCAGCAGCTTAAGGGGAAATGGAGACACCATATATTTT. Full variable domain (missing parts from reference TRBV7-9 and TRBJ1-3): DTGVSQNPRHKITKRGQNVTFRCDPISEHNRLYWYRQTLGQGPEFLTYFQNEAQLEKSRLLSDRFSAERPKGSFSTLEIQRTEQGDSAMYLCASSLRGNGDTIYFGEGSWLTVV.

This clonotype was detected a few times. The rearrangement uses TRBV30 and TRBJ1-2, with 8 positions matching TRBD1. CDR1 is GTSNPN, CDR2 SVGIG, per germline (reference sequence). The CDR3 runs 14 residues. Trimming cost V 1 base and J 7 bases; bases outside gene matches: 8. The CDR3 region is CAWSGGTGRSGYTF. CDR3 DNA sequence: TGTGCCTGGAGTGGAGGGACAGGACGATCTGGCTACACCTTC.

As concerns this clonotype: At one boundary the junction diverges from the germline segment, which might be a read error. The V gene is TRBV12-3 or TRBV12-4, the J gene TRBJ2-7, with 7 bases fitting TRBD1. This CDR3 region has 15 residues. CDR3 amino acids: CASSGIGDSSNEQCF. The DNA for the CDR3 is TGTGCCAGCAGTGGAATTGGGGACAGCTCCAACGAGCAGTGCTTC.

J is TRBJ2-3 and V is TRBV20-1; unclear D gene. This CDR3 comprises 14 residues. The germline V gene encodes CDR1 DFQATT and CDR2 SNEGSKA (reference sequence). Trimming cost V 5 bases and J 4 bases, with 16 bases left between them. As DNA, the CDR3 is TGCAGTGCTTTCGAGGCCCCATCACCAGATACGCAGTATTTT. Residues: CSAFEAPSPDTQYF.

Notes on this clonotype: Relative to the germline gene, one junction end is altered; a read error may explain this. This chain links TRBV11-2 with TRBJ2-7; unclear D gene. The CDR3 contains 15 residues. Looked up from germline, CDR1 is SGHAT and CDR2 is FQNNGV. CDR3 loop: CASIMYNVFSYEQYF. The DNA of the CDR3 is TGTGCCAGCATCATGTACAACGTTTTTTCCTATGAGCAGTACTTC.

Regarding this clonotype: A much larger clone differs from this one at a single base, so this may be a read error. This chain joins TRBV6-4 and TRBJ1-1; D ambiguous. V was pared by 4 bases and J by 2 bases, with 8 bases between. In germline, CDR1 is MRHNA, CDR2 SNTAGT. The length of the CDR3 is 13 residues. CDR3 region: CASSVSDNTEAFF. CDR3 coding DNA: TGTGCCAGCAGTGTATCAGATAACACTGAAGCTTTCTTT.

This clonotype came up once. A junction boundary mismatches the germline segment, possibly from a read error. The chain joins TRBV12-3 or TRBV12-4 to TRBJ2-2, with D hard to call. The CDR3 has 12 amino acids. As DNA, the CDR3 is TGTGCCAACAAGAGAAACACCTGGGAGCTGTTTTTT. It translates to CANKRNTWELFF.

On this clonotype itself: The final CDR3 position lacks the conserved phenylalanine or tryptophan, pointing to a likely read error. The chain carries TRBV6-1 and TRBJ2-2; D gene ambiguous. Germline CDR1 and CDR2: MNHNS and SASEGT. Trimming took off 1 base at V and 8 bases at J, with 20 bases between the two ends. The CDR3 has 17 amino acids. The CDR3 DNA reads as TGTGCCAGCAGTGAAGAGGGCCGTATATGGTCTAGGGGGGAGCTGTTTTAT. Its protein product is CASSEEGRIWSRGELFY.

In the case of this clonotype: One end of the junction is discordant with germline, which a read error may explain. The chain is built from TRBV11-2 and TRBJ2-1, with no clear D. The CDR3 extends over 16 amino acids. Germline V lookup: CDR1 SGHAT, CDR2 FQNNGV. The CDR3 region is CASRSLRRGAYIEQFF. The CDR3 nucleotides read TGTGCCAGCAGAAGCCTTCGGAGAGGAGCGTACATTGAGCAGTTCTTC.

This clonotype showed up just once. This may stem from a read error, because a much larger clone lies one nucleotide away. The J gene is TRBJ1-2, the V gene TRBV6-6, with 11 bases that match TRBD1. The CDR3 consists of 15 residues. The germline CDR1 and CDR2 sequences are MNHNY and SVGAGI (reference sequence). The CDR3 bases are TGTCCCGGCAACCCCTCCGGGACAGGGGGTTATGGCTACACCTTC. Protein product: CPGNPSGTGGYGYTF.

The sample holds a few counts of this clonotype. V and J are TRBV5-1 and TRBJ2-1, with a tentative D call TRBD2 (5 bases). CDR1 and CDR2 from the germline V gene are SGHRS and YFSETQ. V was trimmed by 7 bases and J by 5 bases, leaving 13 bases between them. The CDR3 is made up of 13 amino acids. The CDR3 reads CASVGREDNEQFF. The CDR3 bases are TGCGCCAGCGTGGGGAGAGAGGACAATGAGCAGTTCTTC.

As for this clonotype: A much larger clone differs by one base, so this may be a read error. The chain combines TRBV7-9 with TRBJ1-4; D remains ambiguous. This CDR3 contains 13 residues. Germline loops: CDR1 SEHNR, CDR2 FQNEAQ (reference sequence). The CDR3 sequence is CANSLPQIDKLFF. The CDR3 nucleotides are TGTGCCAACAGCTTACCACAGATTGACAAACTGTTTTTT.

With regard to this clonotype: This may be a read error, as it is one base from a much larger clone. The genes are TRBV5-1 and TRBJ2-5; weak D call: TRBD1 (5 bases). The CDR3 sequence is 14 residues long. Germline V gives CDR1 SGHRS, CDR2 YFSETQ. The CDR3 loop is CASILAAGRETQYF. The CDR3 nucleotides are TGCGCCAGCATCTTGGCGGCAGGGCGAGAGACCCAGTACTTC.

The chain is built from TRBV20-1 and TRBJ2-7; D not certain. Germline values: CDR1 DFQATT, CDR2 SNEGSKA (reference sequence). V was clipped by 3 bases and J by 5 bases, with 14 bases between them. The CDR3 consists of 13 residues. CDR3 amino acids: CSASRAGSDEQYF. The CDR3 nucleotides are TGCAGTGCTAGCCGGGCTGGATCCGACGAGCAGTACTTC.

Comments on this clonotype: Its ends do not fully match the called genes, so a read error is possible. V gene TRBV12-3 or TRBV12-4 combines with J gene TRBJ2-3, with D maybe TRBD2 (7 bases). This CDR3 is built from 15 residues. The CDR3 DNA reads as TGTGCCAGCAGTCAGTCGAGGGGGGGGGCAGATACGCAGTGTTTT. This codes for CASSQSRGGADTQCF.

Remarks on this clonotype: Possible read error: a much larger clone is one base away. The conserved closing phenylalanine or tryptophan is absent in this CDR3, likely reflecting a read error. CDR3 in amino acids: CASSVARVDPYEQYL. Here the CDR3 DNA reads TGTGCCAGCAGTGTCGCCAGGGTTGACCCCTACGAGCAGTACCTC. The chain joins TRBV6-1 to TRBJ2-7, with a possible D match to TRBD1 (5 bases). From germline, CDR1 is MNHNS and CDR2 SASEGT. V lost 4 bases to trimming and J lost 2 bases, with 15 bases between them. This CDR3 is built from 15 residues.